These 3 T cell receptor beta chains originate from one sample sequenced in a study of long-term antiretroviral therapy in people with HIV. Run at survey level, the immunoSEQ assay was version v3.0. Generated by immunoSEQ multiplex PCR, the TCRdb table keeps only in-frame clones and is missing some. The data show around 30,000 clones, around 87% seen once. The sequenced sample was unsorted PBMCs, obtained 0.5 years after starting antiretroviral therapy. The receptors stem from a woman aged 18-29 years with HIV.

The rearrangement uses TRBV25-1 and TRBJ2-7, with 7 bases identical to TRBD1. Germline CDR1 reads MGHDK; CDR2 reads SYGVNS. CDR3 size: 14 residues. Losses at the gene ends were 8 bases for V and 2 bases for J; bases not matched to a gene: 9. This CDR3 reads CASGSRGTPYEQYF. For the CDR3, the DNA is TGTGCCAGCGGATCCAGGGGGACCCCCTACGAGCAGTACTTC.

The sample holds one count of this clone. The chain's CDR3 is CASSSELAGGQPHTYEQYF. The CDR3 DNA reads TGTGCCAGCAGCTCGGAACTAGCGGGGGGTCAGCCCCACACCTACGAGCAGTACTTC. The chain carries TRBV7-9 and TRBJ2-7, with TRBD2 matching over 12 bases. The CDR3 sequence is 19 residues long. J lost 2 bases, V lost 4 bases, and 15 bases had no gene match. Germline CDR1 is SEHNR and CDR2 is FQNEAQ (reference sequence).

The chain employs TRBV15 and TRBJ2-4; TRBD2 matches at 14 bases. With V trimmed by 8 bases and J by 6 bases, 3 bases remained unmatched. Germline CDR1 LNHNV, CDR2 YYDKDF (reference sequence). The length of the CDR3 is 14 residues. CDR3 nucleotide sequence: TGTGCCACCCGACTAGCGGGAGGGCGAAACATTCAGTACTTC. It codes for CATRLAGGRNIQYF.